This TCR beta chain is from a study of T cells after yellow fever vaccination. Study background: SMART-Seq v4 Ultra Low Input prepared the low-cell-number fractions.

MiXCR, applied by TCRdb to the 5' RACE reads, yields one record per CDR3 protein. The sample contains some 300,000 distinct CDR3 sequences, 7% to 10% of which appear only once. The CDR3 has 12 residues. The germline V and J ends were trimmed by 5 bases and 9 bases, with 11 bases remaining between them. The germline gives CDR1 SNHLY, CDR2 FYNNEI. The specimen was PBMCs, collected approximately 40 days after the first yellow fever vaccination. The sequence was collected from a man aged 18 to 29 who received the YFV17D yellow fever vaccine. V usage is TRBV2 and J usage is TRBJ2-1, with D tentatively TRBD1 (6 bases). CDR3 residues: CASSTTGIEQFF. The CDR3 DNA is TGTGCCAGCAGTACAACAGGGATTGAGCAGTTCTTC.